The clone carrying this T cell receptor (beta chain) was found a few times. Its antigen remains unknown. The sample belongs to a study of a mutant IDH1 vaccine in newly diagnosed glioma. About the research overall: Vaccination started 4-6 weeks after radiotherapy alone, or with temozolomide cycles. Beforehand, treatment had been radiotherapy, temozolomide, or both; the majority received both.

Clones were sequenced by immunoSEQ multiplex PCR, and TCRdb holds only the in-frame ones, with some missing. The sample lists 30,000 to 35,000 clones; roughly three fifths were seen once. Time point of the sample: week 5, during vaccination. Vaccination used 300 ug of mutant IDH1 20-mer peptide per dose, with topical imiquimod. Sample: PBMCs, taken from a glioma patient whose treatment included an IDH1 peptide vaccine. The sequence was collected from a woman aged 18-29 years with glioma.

CDR3 sequence (DNA): TGTGCCAGCAGTGAAAGTCTGGCGGCCAGCACCGGGGAGCTGTTTTTT. Protein: CASSESLAASTGELFF. J is TRBJ2-2 and V is TRBV2, with no clear D. The ends were cut back, 2 bases at V and 4 bases at J, with 14 bases in the middle. This CDR3 region has 16 residues. Looked up from germline, CDR1 is SNHLY and CDR2 is FYNNEI.